The entry below describes one T cell receptor (beta chain). The antigen remains undetermined. The PCR ran on 60 Vbeta and 13 Jbeta primers. Profiled with immunoSEQ multiplex PCR; TCRdb holds only in-frame clones, not every one. The sample lists 100,000 to 150,000 clones, about 76% occurring once. The data belong to a study of cytomegalovirus exposure and HLA in healthy donors. Points from the study as a whole: HLA restriction was apparent for most CMV-associated TCR beta chains in a later analysis. Later work found that TCR association rates differed between HLA loci; DRB1 had the most and HLA-C the fewest.

Donors were ostensibly healthy at sampling, although undocumented immune exposures were probable. Sequenced material: PBMCs. The clonotype was recovered from a woman between 55 and 75 years old in good health and CMV-seropositive.

The CDR3 region is CASSYGQSTEAFF. The DNA of the CDR3 is TGTGCCAGCAGTTACGGACAGAGCACTGAAGCTTTCTTT. V usage is TRBV6-6 and J usage is TRBJ1-1; D may be TRBD1 (6 bases). This CDR3 has 13 amino acids. The V end lost 2 bases, the J end lost 4 bases, and 8 bases lay between the germline ends. From germline, CDR1 is MNHNY and CDR2 SVGAGI (reference sequence).